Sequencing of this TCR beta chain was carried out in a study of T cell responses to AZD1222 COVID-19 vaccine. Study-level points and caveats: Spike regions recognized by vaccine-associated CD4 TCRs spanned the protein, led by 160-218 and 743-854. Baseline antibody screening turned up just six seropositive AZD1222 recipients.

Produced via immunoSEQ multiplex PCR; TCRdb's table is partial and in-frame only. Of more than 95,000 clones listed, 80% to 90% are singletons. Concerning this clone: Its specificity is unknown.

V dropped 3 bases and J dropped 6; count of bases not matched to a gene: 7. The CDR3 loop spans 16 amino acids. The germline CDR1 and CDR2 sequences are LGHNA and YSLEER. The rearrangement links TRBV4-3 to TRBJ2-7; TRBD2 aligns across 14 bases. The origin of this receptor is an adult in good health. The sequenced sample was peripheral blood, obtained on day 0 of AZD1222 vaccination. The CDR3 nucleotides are TGCGCCAGCAGCCAGCAACCGGGACTAGCGGGAGCCGAGCAGTACTTC. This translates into CASSQQPGLAGAEQYF.